This T cell receptor (beta chain) is from a study of shared clonotypes between healthy human individuals. Assay execution proceeded at the deep level. The method was immunoSEQ multiplex PCR; TCRdb's version includes in-frame clones alone and lacks a portion of them. The sample contains more than 2,000,000 clones, approximately 95% of which appear only once. Comment on this clone: Its specificity is unknown.

Overall study results and limits: When compared with the clonotypes that were shared by all four sorted-subset donors, the non-shared clonotypes turned out to have lower generation probabilities. The study generally estimated greater richness for naive than memory subsets.

The junction had 12 bases not matched to a gene; V was cut back by 5 bases and J by 7 bases. CDR3 length: 16 residues. Germline CDR1 reads SGHTA; CDR2 reads FQGNSA. Sequenced sample: naive CD4+ T cells from PBMCs. Stated subset: CD45RA+ positively selected. The rearrangement joins TRBV7-2 to TRBJ1-5, with 9 bases aligning to TRBD1. This clonotype originated in a man between 18 and 29 years old in good health. Some clones in this sample may be carry-over from other donors' samples. In nucleotides, the CDR3 is TGTGCCAGCAGCCTTTTGGCGGGACAGGGTATACAGCCCCAGCATTTT. It specifies CASSLLAGQGIQPQHF.